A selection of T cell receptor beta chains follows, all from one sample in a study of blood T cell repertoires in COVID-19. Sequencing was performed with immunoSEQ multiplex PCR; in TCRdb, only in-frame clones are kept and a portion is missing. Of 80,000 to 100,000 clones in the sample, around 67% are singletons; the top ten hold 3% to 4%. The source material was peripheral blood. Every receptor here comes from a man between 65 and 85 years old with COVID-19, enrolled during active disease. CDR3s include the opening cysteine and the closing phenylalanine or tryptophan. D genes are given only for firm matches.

TGTGCCAGTAGTGTTGGACAGAGCTCCTACAATGAGCAGTTCTTC,CASSVGQSSYNEQFF,-,TRBV19,TRBJ2-1
TGTGCCAGCAGCACCCCGGGCTCCTACGAGCAGTACTTC,CASSTPGSYEQYF,-,TRBV5-4,TRBJ2-7
TGTGCCAGCAGCTTTCACAGGGGATCTGGAAACACCATATATTTT,CASSFHRGSGNTIYF,TRBD1,TRBV11-2,TRBJ1-3
TGTGCCAGCAGCAAAGGAGGGTCCGGGAATTCACCCCTCCACTTT,CASSKGGSGNSPLHF,-,TRBV21-1,TRBJ1-6
TGTGCCAGCAGTTACGATAAAACCCCCCTAGCGGGGTGGAATGAGCAGTTCTTC,CASSYDKTPLAGWNEQFF,TRBD2,TRBV6-2/TRBV6-3,TRBJ2-1
TGTGCCAGCAGCCAGAGGACTCAACAGCCCCAGCATTTT,CASSQRTQQPQHF,-,TRBV4-2,TRBJ1-5
TGTGCCAGCACCTGGACTAGCGGGAATAATGAGCAGTTCTTC,CASTWTSGNNEQFF,TRBD2,TRBV6-5,TRBJ2-1
TGTGCCTGGAGCCACCCCGGGACAGTAACCGGGGAGCTGTTTTTT,CAWSHPGTVTGELFF,TRBD1,TRBV30,TRBJ2-2
TGTGCCATCACCCCTGACGCCACAGGGGGTTCACCCCTCCACTTT,CAITPDATGGSPLHF,TRBD1,TRBV10-3,TRBJ1-6
TGTGCCAGCAGCTCCCACCCAGGTAGTAGGAATGAGCAGTTCTTC,CASSSHPGSRNEQFF,-,TRBV5-8,TRBJ2-1